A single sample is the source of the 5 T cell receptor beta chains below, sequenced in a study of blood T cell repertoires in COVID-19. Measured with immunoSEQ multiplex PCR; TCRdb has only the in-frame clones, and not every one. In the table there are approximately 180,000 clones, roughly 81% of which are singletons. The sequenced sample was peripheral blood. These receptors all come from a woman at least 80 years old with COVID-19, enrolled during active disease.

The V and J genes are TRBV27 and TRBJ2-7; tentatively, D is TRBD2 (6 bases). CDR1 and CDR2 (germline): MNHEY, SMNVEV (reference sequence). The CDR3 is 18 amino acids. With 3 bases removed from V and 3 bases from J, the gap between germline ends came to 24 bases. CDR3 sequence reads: CASSFSSHPGGGNYEQYF. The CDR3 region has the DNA TGTGCCAGCAGTTTCTCCAGTCACCCCGGGGGAGGTAACTACGAGCAGTACTTC.

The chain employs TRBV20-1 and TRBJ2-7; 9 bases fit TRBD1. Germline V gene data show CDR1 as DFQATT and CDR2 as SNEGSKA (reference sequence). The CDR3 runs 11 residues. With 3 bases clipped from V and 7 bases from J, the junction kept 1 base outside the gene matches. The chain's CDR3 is CSARGTGEQYF. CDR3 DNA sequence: TGCAGTGCTAGGGGGACAGGGGAGCAGTACTTC.

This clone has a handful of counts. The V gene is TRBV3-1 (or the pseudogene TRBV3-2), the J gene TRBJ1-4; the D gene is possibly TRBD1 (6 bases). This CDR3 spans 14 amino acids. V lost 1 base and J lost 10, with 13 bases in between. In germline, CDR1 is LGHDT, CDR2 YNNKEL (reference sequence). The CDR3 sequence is CASSQVRGGGKLFF. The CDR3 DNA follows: TGTGCCAGCAGCCAAGTGAGGGGGGGAGGAAAACTGTTTTTT.

The CDR3 is CASSFWGDYEQYF. The DNA of the CDR3 is TGTGCCAGCAGCTTTTGGGGGGACTACGAGCAGTACTTC. This chain joins TRBV5-6 and TRBJ2-7, with a weak D call TRBD2 (6 bases). Trimming left V 2 bases short and J 3 bases short, with 9 bases between. The germline CDR1 and CDR2 sequences are SGHDT and YYEEEE. CDR3 length: 13 amino acids.

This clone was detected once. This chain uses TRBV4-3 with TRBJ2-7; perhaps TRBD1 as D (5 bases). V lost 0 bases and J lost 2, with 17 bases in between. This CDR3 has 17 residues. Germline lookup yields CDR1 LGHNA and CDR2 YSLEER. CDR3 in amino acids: CASSQDYLLWGPYEQYF. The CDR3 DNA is TGCGCCAGCAGCCAAGATTATCTGCTATGGGGCCCCTACGAGCAGTACTTC.